A selection of T cell receptor beta chains follows, all from one sample in a study of CD8 T cells in Susac syndrome. TCRdb fed the immunoSEQ multiplex PCR reads into MiXCR, producing one record per CDR3 protein. The sample yields some 200,000 distinct CDR3 sequences, 90% to 95% seen once. Specimen: CD4+ T cells from PBMCs. These receptors originate from a human donor with Susac syndrome. Each CDR3 is given with its conserved first and last residue. A D gene is named only where the DNA matches it firmly. Clone size is shown for a subset of rows, as once, few, many or a class of expanded clone.

abundance	v_gene	j_gene	d_gene	CDR3nt	CDR3aa
.	TRBV18	TRBJ2-5	.	TGTGCCAGCTCACCCAATGTAGCTACGCAAGAGACCCAGTACTTC	CASSPNVATQETQYF
.	TRBV10-3	TRBJ1-3	TRBD1	TGTGCCATCAGGCCGACAGGGACCTCTGGAAACACCATATATTTT	CAIRPTGTSGNTIYF
.	TRBV7-2	TRBJ2-1	.	TGTGCCAGTCGCGGGGACCCCTACAATGAGCAGTTCTTC	CASRGDPYNEQFF
.	TRBV24-1	TRBJ1-2	.	TGTGCCACCAGTGACACCGCAAGCTATGGCTACACCTTC	CATSDTASYGYTF
.	TRBV24-1	TRBJ2-1	TRBD2	TGTGCCCCCTACCGGACTAGCGGACCAACGTTCTTATTTTACAATGAGCAGTTCTTC	CAPYRTSGPTFLFYNEQFF
.	TRBV3-1	TRBJ2-7	.	TGTGCCAGCAGCCCAAGACTAGGCTACGAGCAGTACTTC	CASSPRLGYEQYF
once	TRBV5-6	TRBJ2-1	TRBD2	TGTGCCAGCAGCTATCGGGGTAGCGGGAGGGCCAAAAATGAGCAGTTCTTC	CASSYRGSGRAKNEQFF
.	TRBV12-3/TRBV12-4	TRBJ1-1	TRBD1	TGTGCCAGCAGTTTAGACAGGGGCCGACCGTGGGACACTGAAGCTTTCTTT	CASSLDRGRPWDTEAFF
.	TRBV24-1	TRBJ2-1	.	TGTGCCACAGGGGGGAGGAACAATGAGCAGTTCTTC	CATGGRNNEQFF
.	TRBV3-1	TRBJ2-7	.	TGTGCCAGCAGCCAAGGGGGCGTTTGGGACTTGCCTATCGAGCAGTACTTC	CASSQGGVWDLPIEQYF
.	TRBV6-5	TRBJ1-6	.	TGTGCCAGCAGTTACTCCGAAGACCAGGGTTCACCCCTCCACTTT	CASSYSEDQGSPLHF
.	TRBV6-1	TRBJ1-3	.	TGTGCTTTCGCATATGCTCTTGGAAACACCATATATTTT	CAFAYALGNTIYF
.	TRBV20-1	TRBJ2-6	.	TGCAGTGCTAGCATGGGGGCGATATATGGGGGAGGGTCTGGGGCCAACGTCCTGACTTTC	CSASMGAIYGGGSGANVLTF
.	TRBV6-5	TRBJ2-2	.	TGTGCCAGCAGTTACTCCGAGTCCACCGGGGAGCTGTTTTTT	CASSYSESTGELFF
.	TRBV11-2	TRBJ2-3	.	TGTGCCAGCAGCTCGTACAGGAAAGGCACAGATACGCAGTATTTT	CASSSYRKGTDTQYF
.	TRBV19	TRBJ1-1	.	TGTGCCAGTAGTGCATCCACACCAAAGAACACTGAAGCTTTCTTT	CASSASTPKNTEAFF
.	TRBV4-1	TRBJ2-5	TRBD2	TGCGCCAGCAGCCCGGGACTAGCAGGGAAAGAGACCCAGTACTTC	CASSPGLAGKETQYF
.	TRBV5-4	TRBJ1-1	TRBD1	TGTGCCAGCAGCACGGGACAGACAGGGGGCACTGAAGCTTTCTTT	CASSTGQTGGTEAFF
.	TRBV5-1	TRBJ1-1	TRBD1	TGCGCCAGCAGCTTACAGGGGGTAGTGGACACTGAAGCTTTCTTT	CASSLQGVVDTEAFF
.	TRBV6-5	TRBJ1-6	.	TGTGCCAGCAGTTACTTGGATTCACCCCTCCACTTT	CASSYLDSPLHF
.	TRBV12-3/TRBV12-4	TRBJ1-6	.	TGTGCCAGCAGTAGTAGACAAGCTTATAATTCACCCCTCCACTTT	CASSSRQAYNSPLHF
.	TRBV7-8	TRBJ1-2	.	TGTGCCAGCAGCCCTCGGCTGGGGGGGAACTATGGCTACACCTTC	CASSPRLGGNYGYTF
.	TRBV30	TRBJ2-7	.	TGTGCCTGGAGTGTAATTGCCTACGAGCAGTACTTC	CAWSVIAYEQYF
.	TRBV30	TRBJ1-1	.	TGTGCCTGGAGTCCGACAGGAAACACTGAAGCTTTCTTT	CAWSPTGNTEAFF
.	TRBV7-2	TRBJ2-7	TRBD2	TGTGCCAGCAGCTCTCCCTTAGCGGGGGAGCAGTACTTC	CASSSPLAGEQYF
.	TRBV6-5	TRBJ1-1	.	TGTGCCAGCCATCAGGGATTCGCGAACACTGAAGCTTTCTTT	CASHQGFANTEAFF
.	TRBV2	TRBJ2-7	TRBD2	TGTGCCAGCAGTTCCCGGGGGGGCAACTACGAGCAGTACTTC	CASSSRGGNYEQYF
.	TRBV27	TRBJ2-2	TRBD2	TGTGCCACCTCACAGCGGGGGATTGCCACCGGGGAGCTGTTTTTT	CATSQRGIATGELFF
few	TRBV28	TRBJ2-5	.	TGTGCCAGCAGTTTATGGGGCCAAGAGACCCAGTACTTC	CASSLWGQETQYF
once	TRBV18	TRBJ2-2	.	TGTGCCAGCTCACCACCGTATTACACCGGGGAGCTGTTTTTT	CASSPPYYTGELFF
.	TRBV29-1	TRBJ2-3	.	TGCAGCGTTGTATATAGCCTCATAGATACGCAGTATTTT	CSVVYSLIDTQYF
.	TRBV12-3/TRBV12-4	TRBJ2-1	.	TGTGCCAGCAGTGGGGCGACCTCTACTGTTGAGCAGTTCTTC	CASSGATSTVEQFF
.	TRBV5-5	TRBJ2-4	.	TGTGCCAGCAGCTTGCTCACAGGGACGGACATTCAGTACTTC	CASSLLTGTDIQYF
.	TRBV5-1	TRBJ2-7	TRBD1	TGCGCCAGCAGCGTACCCCATCGGGACAGTCACTACGAGCAGTACTTC	CASSVPHRDSHYEQYF
few	TRBV4-1	TRBJ1-6	.	TGCGCCAGCAGCCAAGACAGGGATAATAATTCACCCCTCCACTTT	CASSQDRDNNSPLHF
.	TRBV10-1	TRBJ2-7	.	TGCGCCAGCAGTGAGTCCCACGGGCTCTCCTACGAGCAGTACTTC	CASSESHGLSYEQYF
.	TRBV6-2/TRBV6-3	TRBJ2-3	.	TGTGCCAGCACCTCGGACGGAACAGATACGCAGTATTTT	CASTSDGTDTQYF
.	TRBV18	TRBJ2-7	.	TGTGCCAGCTCACCGGCGTGGGCGTACGAGCAGTACTTC	CASSPAWAYEQYF
.	TRBV14	TRBJ2-3	TRBD1	TGTGCCAGCAGCCAAGCGACAGGGGGCGGCACAGATACGCAGTATTTT	CASSQATGGGTDTQYF
.	TRBV20-1	TRBJ2-5	TRBD2	TGCAGTGCTAGAGGCGGGAGGCACTGGATGGAGACCCAGTACTTC	CSARGGRHWMETQYF
few	TRBV9	TRBJ2-7	TRBD2	TGTGCCAGCAGCGCTAGCGGGTCCAGCCTCTACGAGCAGTACTTC	CASSASGSSLYEQYF
.	TRBV5-1	TRBJ1-2	.	TGCGCCAGCAGCTTGGACAGGGAGAACTATGGCTACACCTTC	CASSLDRENYGYTF
.	TRBV27	TRBJ1-1	TRBD1	TGTGCCAGCAGCTCGGGGGCAGAACAGGGGGCCAGCACTGAAGCTTTCTTT	CASSSGAEQGASTEAFF
.	TRBV29-1	TRBJ1-2	TRBD1	TGCAGCGTTGTAACCCAGGGGGCGCTCCCCTATGGCTACACCTTC	CSVVTQGALPYGYTF
.	TRBV7-9	TRBJ1-1	TRBD1	TGTGCCAGCGTCCGGGACAGGGTGGGAGAAGCTTTCTTT	CASVRDRVGEAFF
.	TRBV5-8	TRBJ1-5	.	TGTGCCAGCAGCTTGGGGCGGTACAGCGACACCGGGCTGCCCCAGCATTTT	CASSLGRYSDTGLPQHF
.	TRBV4-1	TRBJ2-1	.	TGCGCCAGCAGCTACGGAGACAGAATAAATGAGCAGTTCTTC	CASSYGDRINEQFF
.	TRBV7-8	TRBJ1-5	TRBD1	TGTGCCAGCAGCCTACGAGGGATTACAGGGGTCTATCAGCCCCAGCATTTT	CASSLRGITGVYQPQHF
.	TRBV25-1	TRBJ2-5	.	TGTGCCAGCAGTGAATGGGCGGTTCAACCCCAAGAGACCCAGTACTTC	CASSEWAVQPQETQYF
.	TRBV27	TRBJ1-1	TRBD1	TGTGCCAGCAGTTCGTCCCCGGGGACAGGGGTAATGAACACTGAAGCTTTCTTT	CASSSSPGTGVMNTEAFF
.	TRBV14	TRBJ2-7	.	TGTGCCAGCAGCCAAGATTGGGGATCCCTCTACGAGCAGTACTTC	CASSQDWGSLYEQYF
.	TRBV11-2	TRBJ2-1	.	TGTGCCAGCAGCTTAGATCGAGTTAAGCAGTTCTTC	CASSLDRVKQFF
once	TRBV3-1	TRBJ2-5	TRBD2	TGTGCCAGCAGCCAGACACTAGCGGGGGGGGCGGAGACCCAGTACTTC	CASSQTLAGGAETQYF
.	TRBV20-1	TRBJ2-7	.	TGCAGTGCGCGGGGATACAGGGATTACGAGCAGTACTTC	CSARGYRDYEQYF
.	TRBV10-3	TRBJ2-2	.	TGTGCCATCAGCACTGGTCGAAACACCGGGGAGCTGTTTTTT	CAISTGRNTGELFF
.	TRBV27	TRBJ2-5	TRBD1	TGTGCCAGCAGTTTAGGTCGGTTTGGCAGGGGGCGCACAGAGACCCAGTACTTC	CASSLGRFGRGRTETQYF
.	TRBV3-1	TRBJ2-2	.	TGTGCCAGCAGCCATGTCTCCACCGGGGAGCTGTTTTTT	CASSHVSTGELFF
.	TRBV28	TRBJ1-5	.	TGTGCCAGCAGCTCTGGGTGGCTTAAGCCCCAGCATTTT	CASSSGWLKPQHF
.	TRBV5-6	TRBJ2-4	.	TGTGCCAGCAGCTTACGCCAGGGCGACATTCAGTACTTC	CASSLRQGDIQYF
.	TRBV7-2	TRBJ2-2	.	TGTGCCAGCAGCTTAAAGATGACCGGGGAGCTGTTTTTT	CASSLKMTGELFF